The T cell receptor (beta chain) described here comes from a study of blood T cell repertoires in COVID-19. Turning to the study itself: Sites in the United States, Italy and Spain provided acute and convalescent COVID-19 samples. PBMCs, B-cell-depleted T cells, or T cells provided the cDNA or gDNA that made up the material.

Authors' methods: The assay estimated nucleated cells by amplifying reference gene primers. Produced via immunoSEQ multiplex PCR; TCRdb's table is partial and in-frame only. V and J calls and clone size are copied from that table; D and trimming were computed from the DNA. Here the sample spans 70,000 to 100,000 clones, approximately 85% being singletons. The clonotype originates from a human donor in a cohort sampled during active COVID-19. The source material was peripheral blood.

CDR3 sequence: CASSSTSAKQETQYF. CDR3 DNA sequence: TGCGCCAGCAGCTCCACCAGCGCTAAACAAGAGACCCAGTACTTC. This sequence joins TRBV5-1 and TRBJ2-5, with unresolved D. V lost 3 bases and J 2 bases, leaving 14 bases between the germline ends. The CDR3 sequence is 15 residues long. CDR1 is SGHRS and CDR2 is YFSETQ in the germline V gene.